This T cell receptor beta chain derives from a study of T cell changes during pregnancy in multiple sclerosis. The V gene's germline CDR1 is MNHNS and CDR2 SASEGT. This CDR3 comprises 17 residues. V gave up 4 bases and J gave up 2 bases; unmatched junction bases: 11. Sequencing was performed with immunoSEQ multiplex PCR; in TCRdb, only in-frame clones are kept and a portion is missing. Of tens of thousands of clones detected, around 94% appear once; the ten largest clones hold 1.5% to 2.5%. This sequence was found in a female donor in good health, enrolled as a control in a pregnancy study. This chain joins TRBV6-1 and TRBJ2-7; TRBD2 agrees at 10 bases. The sequenced sample was peripheral blood, obtained in the third trimester of pregnancy. CDR3 in amino acids: CASSARLGLAETYEQYF. The CDR3 DNA follows: TGTGCCAGCAGTGCCCGCCTAGGACTAGCGGAGACCTACGAGCAGTACTTC.